Described below is a single TCR beta chain sequence and its context. The sample holds many counts of this clonotype. Its antigen is unknown. Within one base of it there is no much larger clone, and no base qualities were kept. The CDR3 contains 16 residues, cysteine and phenylalanine counted. Only the CDR3 DNA stays, 48 bases, in frame from base 1. Taken from the germline V gene, the CDR1 and CDR2 loops are MNHNS and SASEGT. V was cut back by 2 bases and J by 5 bases, leaving a gap of 18 bases between them. This sample is drawn from a study of glioma-infiltrating T cells (dated by TCRdb to about 2016). About the full investigation: Glioma tissue, non-neoplastic brain tissue and matched peripheral blood mononuclear cells were used as sources from which TCR alpha- and beta-chain repertoires were sequenced. Each tissue-infiltrating repertoire was compared with the same patient's peripheral blood repertoire to measure divergence between tissue and blood T-cell populations. Three low-grade glioma patients, under ten primary glioblastoma patients and three non-glioma patients contributing non-neoplastic brain tissue were included in the paired cohort. The investigation overall reported the following: Tissue and blood shared very few CDR3 sequences, a result attributed to high CDR3 diversity and limited sampling. VJ-independent divergence between tissue and blood was below expectation in non-neoplastic patients but above expectation in all gliomas, especially low-grade gliomas. Group comparisons rested on small numbers: three non-neoplastic, three low-grade glioma and seven or eight glioblastoma patients.

The iRepertoire nested amplicon-rescue multiplex PCR (arm-PCR) platform was used to amplify TCR alpha and beta CDR3 regions from RNA. For one-step reverse transcription and amplification, roughly 90-450 ng of tissue mRNA or PBMC total RNA was used as input. After bead purification, a secondary multiplex PCR added Illumina adapters, and libraries were gel-purified between 200 and 400 bp. Libraries carried internal 6-nucleotide barcodes used for demultiplexing. Sequencing of the libraries was done on an Illumina MiSeq using 2x220 or 2x250 nucleotide paired-end reads. Turning to the authors' computational methods: FLASH 1.2.11 was used to merge paired reads, and BWA-MEM then aligned the reads to the GRCh37 human genome before TRA and TRB reads were extracted. An IMGT-derived reference of cassette sequences and CDR3 motifs, with pseudogenes included, was used for V and J assignment. Reads were translated in three frames, and productive CDR3s were defined by a C…FGXG motif without stop codons. Clonotypes were defined as unique combinations of V-J cassette pair and CDR3 amino acid sequence. Reads were filtered by Hamming distance, with the threshold set by the sequence error rate of each sample in mapped regions. The raw public data were reprocessed by TCRdb itself: fastp quality trimming at Q25, MiXCR clonotype calling, in-frame beta chains only. Rows are unified per CDR3 protein, each entry keeping the most common DNA and genes. In this record, the V and J calls reflect TCRdb's handling and not the investigators' own analysis. The sample records approximately 190,000 distinct CDR3 sequences, more than 30% of which are singletons. Together, the top ten hold 20% to 25% of the sample.

The sequenced sample consisted of glioma tissue, nonneoplastic brain tissue, or PBMCs (not recorded which). The source is a human donor with low-grade glioma or glioblastoma, undergoing nonglioma brain surgery, or in good health (not recorded which). The chain couples TRBV6-1 to TRBJ1-1, with the D gene call left open. The CDR3 has the sequence CASSESGSSFRTEAFF. The nucleotides are TGTGCCAGCAGTGAAAGCGGAAGCTCGTTCAGAACTGAAGCTTTCTTT.